This T cell receptor (beta chain) was sequenced in a study of T cell responses to AZD1222 COVID-19 vaccine (dated by TCRdb to 2020 to 2023). In terms of the full investigation: A total of about 230 trial participants underwent TCR sequencing, of whom some 210 received two doses of AZD1222 and some 25 received two doses of the MenACWY control vaccine. Trial participants were enrolled by age into subgroups of 18-55, 56-69 and 70-plus years, and roughly 150, 30 and 60 TCR-sequenced participants, respectively, were included in these subgroups.

The CDR3 regions of human TCRbeta chains were analyzed by immunosequencing. As for the original processing: TCRs in the repertoires were compared against a reference library of SARS-CoV-2-specific TCRs that had been generated with the MIRA antigen-specificity platform. Breadth was defined as the fraction of unique TCRs that were SARS-CoV-2-associated. Depth was defined as the fraction of total T cells that were SARS-CoV-2-associated. Using the MIRA data, each spike-specific TCR was assigned both to the spike region to which the TCR was reactive and to a CD4 or CD8 class. Log10-transformed breadth and depth values were compared by one-way ANOVA with Sidak's multiple comparisons tests. In TCRdb, the immuneACCESS table is reduced to in-frame sequences with V and J assigned. These tables do not hold every clone; where another copy was compared, an unresolved V gene accounts for under half, and the others remain unexplained. Clonal size and the V and J genes are those of that table, whereas D and trimming came from the DNA. Recorded for this sample are about 120,000 clones; approximately 90% of them occurred a single time. Jointly, the top ten make up around 15% of the sample.

Notes on this clone: Its binding antigen is unknown. Base qualities are not provided; no much larger clone lies one nucleotide away.

In light of the paper, this sample's time point label describes: about 28 days (+/-7) after the second vaccine dose. AZD1222 recipients with second doses at about 4 weeks or about 12 weeks were pooled, because spike-specific TCR depth and breadth did not differ between schedules. The vaccinee samples were drawn from two UK trials, COV001 and COV002, one of which was a single-blind randomized controlled phase 2/3 trial testing AZD1222 (ChAdOx1 nCoV-19) in healthy adults. Trial participant PBMC samples were collected at day 0 and day 28 after the second dose for TCRbeta chain sequencing. Trimmed from V: 0 bases; trimmed from J: 0 bases; junction bases lacking a gene match: 5. From the germline V gene (reference sequence), CDR1 is GTSNPN and CDR2 is SVGIG. The CDR3 contains 16 residues, cysteine and phenylalanine counted. Only CDR3 DNA is held: 48 bases, read in frame from base 1. The investigation overall reported the following: The 56-69-year group was small, and its depth increase did not reach significance, likely because of low power. A significant rise in spike-specific TCR breadth and depth was observed after two AZD1222 doses relative to day 0 and relative to MenACWY recipients. Because no day 14 peak-response samples were available, the repertoires could be characterized only after the peak T cell response. Most participants were white British and females outnumbered males, and the authors suggested that clonal diversity may have been underestimated. Only five to seven AZD1222 recipients were SARS-CoV-2 seropositive at baseline, limiting conclusions about previously exposed vaccinees. Reportedly, almost half of the unique spike-specific TCRs recognized epitopes lying outside the regions that are mutated in the B.1.351 and B.1.1.7 variants. The vaccine-associated CD4 TCRs covered the entire spike protein, and the dominant responses fell in regions 160-218 and 743-854.

This TCR was sampled from an adult who received the AZD1222 COVID-19 vaccine. The receptor chain draws on TRBV30 and TRBJ1-3; TRBD1 agrees with 7 junctional bases. Sample: peripheral blood, taken 28 days after the second AZD1222 dose. The CDR3 protein: CAWSVLTGDSGNTIYF. At the DNA level, the sequence is TGTGCCTGGAGTGTCCTTACAGGGGACTCTGGAAACACCATATATTTT.